This TCR beta chain was documented in a study of blood T cell repertoires in COVID-19. As originally analysed: For nucleated cells, counts were estimated from reference gene primer amplification. Only in-frame clones appear in the TCRdb table, and some are missing; sequencing was by immunoSEQ multiplex PCR. The V and J calls and clone size were taken over from that table, and D and trimming were inferred from the DNA. The sample lists some 150,000 clones, more than 75% occurring once. The participants were between about 18 and 90 years old and came from 24 US areas. The study assigned cohorts using participant-reported clinical history. This TCR was recovered from a woman in her twenties or thirties with acute COVID-19. Source material: PBMCs or T cells enriched from blood (not recorded which).

CDR3 DNA sequence: TGTGCCAGCAGTCGGGAGGGAGGGACCGGGGAGCTGTTTTTT. This codes for CASSREGGTGELFF. This chain connects TRBV28 to TRBJ2-2, with 8 positions matching TRBD2. Germline V gene sequence: CDR1 MDHEN, CDR2 SYDVKM. The CDR3 is 14 residues long. J was trimmed by 5 bases and V by 5 bases; bases with no gene match: 4.